What follows are 16 T cell receptor beta chains derived from one specimen sequenced in a study of technical replicates of blood from several donors. Clones were sequenced by immunoSEQ multiplex PCR, and TCRdb holds only the in-frame ones, with some missing. Of around 80,000 clones in the sample, 96% are singletons; the top ten hold about 0.31%. Sequenced: T cells isolated from PBMCs. These receptors were taken from a human donor in good health.

In nucleotides, the CDR3 is TGTGCCAGCAGTCTACCGGGACACTTAAACTCCTACGAGCAGTACTTC. Its translation is CASSLPGHLNSYEQYF. This chain joins TRBV6-4 and TRBJ2-7; D possibly corresponds to TRBD1 (6 bases). V lost 5 bases and J lost 0, with 17 bases in between. The V gene's germline CDR1 is MRHNA and CDR2 SNTAGT. The CDR3 is made up of 16 amino acids.

The gene calls are TRBV28 and TRBJ1-1; TRBD1 aligns across 9 bases. CDR3 length equals 13 residues. V lost 6 bases and J lost 4; bases outside the gene matches: 3. From germline, CDR1 is MDHEN and CDR2 SYDVKM. This CDR3 is CASSTTGGTEAFF. The DNA for the CDR3 is TGTGCCAGCAGCACGACAGGGGGCACTGAAGCTTTCTTT. The whole variable domain, remainder taken from reference TRBV28 and TRBJ1-1, is DVKVTQSSRYLVKRTGEKVFLECVQDMDHENMFWYRQDPGLGLRLIYFSYDVKMKEKGDIPEGYSVSREKKERFSLILESASTNQTSMYLCASSTTGGTEAFFGQGTRLTVV.

The chain has TRBV5-1 and TRBJ2-5; D perhaps matches TRBD1 (6 bases). V shed 4 bases and J shed 5 bases, with 30 bases lying between them. Germline V gene lookup returns CDR1 SGHRS and CDR2 YFSETQ. The CDR3 consists of 19 residues. The CDR3 is CASSPHRINNRAFWETQYF. The CDR3 region has the DNA TGCGCCAGCAGCCCACACCGCATCAATAACAGGGCATTTTGGGAGACCCAGTACTTC.

The chain employs TRBV7-9 and TRBJ1-1; D uncertain. The CDR3 is 13 amino acids. The V and J ends lost 0 bases and 4 bases respectively, with 6 bases between them. In germline, CDR1 is SEHNR, CDR2 FQNEAQ (reference sequence). Here the CDR3 DNA reads TGTGCCAGCAGCTTAGCGACATTCACTGAAGCTTTCTTT. Encoded protein: CASSLATFTEAFF. Based on the CDR3 plus reference TRBV7-9 and TRBJ1-1, the full variable domain is DTGVSQNPRHKITKRGQNVTFRCDPISEHNRLYWYRQTLGQGPEFLTYFQNEAQLEKSRLLSDRFSAERPKGSFSTLEIQRTEQGDSAMYLCASSLATFTEAFFGQGTRLTVV.

The V and J genes are TRBV29-1 and TRBJ1-2; TRBD1 aligns across 7 bases. Germline V CDR1 and CDR2: SQVTM, ANQGSEA. The CDR3 is 14 amino acids. V shed 1 base and J 2 bases; nucleotides not matched to a gene: 4. CDR3 loop: CSVEASTGNYGYTF. The DNA for the CDR3 is TGCAGCGTTGAAGCCTCGACAGGGAACTATGGCTACACCTTC. The full variable domain, rest sourced from reference TRBV29-1 and TRBJ1-2, is SAVISQKPSRDICQRGTSLTIQCQVDSQVTMMFWYRQQPGQSLTLIATANQGSEATYESGFVIDKFPISRPNLTFSTLTVSNMSPEDSSIYLCSVEASTGNYGYTFGSGTRLTVV.

The chain links TRBV11-2 to TRBJ1-1; D is undetermined. V was cut by 7 bases and J by 0 bases, with 3 bases left in between. The CDR3 spans 11 residues. Germline V lookup: CDR1 SGHAT, CDR2 FQNNGV. For the CDR3, the DNA is TGTGCCAGCACTTTGAACACTGAAGCTTTCTTT. As protein: CASTLNTEAFF. Supplemented by reference TRBV11-2 and TRBJ1-1, the full variable domain reads EAGVAQSPRYKIIEKRQSVAFWCNPISGHATLYWYQQILGQGPKLLIQFQNNGVVDDSQLPKDRFSAERLKGVDSTLKIQPAKLEDSAVYLCASTLNTEAFFGQGTRLTVV.

This clone was found once. The rearrangement joins TRBV2 to TRBJ1-5; no reliable D call. CDR1 and CDR2 from the germline V gene are SNHLY and FYNNEI. V dropped 1 base and J dropped 2 bases, with 9 bases sitting between them. The CDR3 length is 15 residues. The CDR3 region is CASSEGPGGNQPQHF. The CDR3 DNA reads as TGTGCCAGCAGTGAAGGGCCGGGTGGCAATCAGCCCCAGCATTTT. The whole variable domain, remainder taken from reference TRBV2 and TRBJ1-5, is EPEVTQTPSHQVTQMGQEVILRCVPISNHLYFYWYRQILGQKVEFLVSFYNNEISEKSEIFDDQFSVERPDGSNFTLKIRSTKLEDSAMYFCASSEGPGGNQPQHFGDGTRLSIL.

CDR3 sequence reads: CASTAVTNEKLFF. For the CDR3, the DNA is TGTGCCAGCACGGCGGTGACTAATGAAAAACTGTTTTTT. The V call is TRBV7-8, the J call TRBJ1-4, with D hard to call. Germline V gene sequence: CDR1 SGHVS, CDR2 FQNEAQ. V was trimmed by 7 bases and J by 2 bases, leaving 8 bases between them. The CDR3 sequence is 13 residues long.

V and J are TRBV29-1 and TRBJ2-1; TRBD2 aligns across 15 bases. The CDR3 has 13 amino acids. Losses at the gene ends were 7 bases for V and 14 bases for J; bases not matched to a gene: 9. Looked up from germline, CDR1 is SQVTM and CDR2 is ANQGSEA. The CDR3 region is CSGRTSGRAVEFF. CDR3 nucleotide sequence: TGCAGCGGAAGGACTAGCGGGAGGGCCGTGGAGTTCTTC.

V gene TRBV19 combines with J gene TRBJ2-3; 9 nucleotides match TRBD2. The CDR3 has 16 amino acids. Germline CDR1 LNHDA, CDR2 SQIVND (reference sequence). The ends lost 5 bases at V and 1 base at J; junction bases unmatched: 7. The CDR3 loop is CASSSLGGRGTDTQYF. The CDR3, as DNA: TGTGCCAGTAGTTCCCTTGGCGGGAGGGGCACAGATACGCAGTATTTT.

As DNA, the CDR3 is TGTGCCAGCAGTGGGGGAGGAACTAATGAAAAACTGTTTTTT. Its translation: CASSGGGTNEKLFF. The chain employs TRBV5-5 and TRBJ1-4, with D possibly being TRBD1 (5 bases). Germline V gene data show CDR1 as SGHKS and CDR2 as YYEKEE (reference sequence). Deletions cut 5 bases from V and 1 base from J, with 9 bases between. The CDR3 totals 14 residues.

The chain's CDR3 is CASSDADRRPNYGYTF. CDR3 in DNA: TGTGCCAGCAGTGATGCGGACAGAAGACCCAACTATGGCTACACCTTC. This chain joins TRBV2 and TRBJ1-2; TRBD1 is a possible D gene (6 bases). From germline, CDR1 is SNHLY and CDR2 FYNNEI. Trimming pared 3 bases from V and 2 bases from J, leaving 16 bases between. The CDR3 loop spans 16 amino acids.

The chain recombines TRBV9 with TRBJ2-5; D might be TRBD1 (6 bases). V lost 3 bases and J 5 bases, leaving 17 bases between the germline ends. The length of the CDR3 is 15 residues. CDR1 and CDR2 (germline): SGDLS, YYNGEE. The CDR3 bases are TGTGCCAGCAGCGCCACCTTGGGGGCCAGGGAGACCCAGTACTTC. Translation: CASSATLGARETQYF.

V is TRBV6-1 and J is TRBJ1-1; D unclear. The length of the CDR3 is 14 residues. Looked up from germline, CDR1 is MNHNS and CDR2 is SASEGT. The germline V and J ends were trimmed by 1 base and 5 bases, with 11 bases remaining between them. CDR3 region: CASSEVERGTEAFF. CDR3 nucleotide sequence: TGTGCCAGCAGTGAAGTTGAACGGGGAACTGAAGCTTTCTTT.

This chain's CDR3 is CASSPSSSYNEQFF. CDR3 DNA sequence: TGTGCCAGCAGCCCTTCTTCCTCCTACAATGAGCAGTTCTTC. The rearrangement links TRBV7-9 to TRBJ2-1; D unclear. The V gene lost 5 bases and the J gene lost 0 bases, with 8 bases spanning the gap. This CDR3 region has 14 residues. CDR1 is SEHNR and CDR2 is FQNEAQ in the germline V gene (reference sequence).

The J gene is TRBJ1-1, the V gene TRBV4-3; D is unclear. Trimming left V 0 bases short and J 8 bases short, with 7 bases between. The germline CDR1 and CDR2 sequences are LGHNA and YSLEER. The CDR3 totals 12 residues. CDR3 residues: CASSQDFSEAFF. The CDR3 nucleotides are TGCGCCAGCAGCCAAGATTTCTCGGAAGCTTTCTTT.